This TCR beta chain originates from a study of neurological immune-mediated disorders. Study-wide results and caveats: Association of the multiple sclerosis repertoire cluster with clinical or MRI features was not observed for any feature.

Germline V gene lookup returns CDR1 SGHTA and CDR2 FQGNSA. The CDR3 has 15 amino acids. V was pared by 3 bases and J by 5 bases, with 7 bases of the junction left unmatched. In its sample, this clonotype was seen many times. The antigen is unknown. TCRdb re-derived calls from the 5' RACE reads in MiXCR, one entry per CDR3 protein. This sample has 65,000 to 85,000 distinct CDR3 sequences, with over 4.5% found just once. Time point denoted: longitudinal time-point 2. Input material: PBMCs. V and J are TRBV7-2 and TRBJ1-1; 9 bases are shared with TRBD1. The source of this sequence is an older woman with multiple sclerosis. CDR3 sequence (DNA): TGTGCCAGCAGCTTCCAGACAGGGGGATGGACTGAAGCTTTCTTT. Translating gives CASSFQTGGWTEAFF.